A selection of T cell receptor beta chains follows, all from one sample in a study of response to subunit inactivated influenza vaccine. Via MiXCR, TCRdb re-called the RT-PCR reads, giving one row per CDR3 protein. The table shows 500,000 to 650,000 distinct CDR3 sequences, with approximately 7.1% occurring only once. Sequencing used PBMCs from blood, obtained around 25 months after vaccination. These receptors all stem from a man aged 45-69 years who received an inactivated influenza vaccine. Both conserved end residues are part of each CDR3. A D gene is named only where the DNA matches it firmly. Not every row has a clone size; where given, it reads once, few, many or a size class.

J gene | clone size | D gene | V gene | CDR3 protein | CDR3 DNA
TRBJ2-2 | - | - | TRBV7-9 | CASSLGFQNTGELFF | TGTGCCAGCAGCTTAGGGTTCCAGAACACCGGGGAGCTGTTTTTT
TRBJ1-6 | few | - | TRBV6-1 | CASSRQADSPLHF | TGTGCCAGCAGTAGACAGGCAGATTCACCCCTCCACTTT
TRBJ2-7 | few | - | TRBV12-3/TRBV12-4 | CASSPFGVGSYEQYF | TGTGCCAGCAGCCCCTTCGGTGTAGGGTCCTACGAGCAGTACTTC
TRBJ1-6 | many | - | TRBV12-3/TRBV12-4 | CASTLGGNGNSPLHF | TGTGCCAGCACCTTAGGGGGGAATGGTAATTCACCCCTCCACTTT
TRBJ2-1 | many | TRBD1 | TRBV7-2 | CASSFRDRGSNEQFF | TGTGCCAGCAGCTTCCGGGACAGGGGGAGCAATGAGCAGTTCTTC
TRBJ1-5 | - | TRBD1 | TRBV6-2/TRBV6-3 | CASSSPRGGGWGNQPQHF | TGTGCCAGCAGTTCTCCCAGGGGGGGTGGTTGGGGGAATCAGCCCCAGCATTTT
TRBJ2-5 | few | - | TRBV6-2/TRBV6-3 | CASKDPGQETQYF | TGTGCCAGCAAGGATCCGGGACAAGAGACCCAGTACTTC
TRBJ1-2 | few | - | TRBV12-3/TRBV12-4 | CASSLAGELAYTF | TGTGCCAGCAGTTTGGCAGGGGAGTTGGCCTACACCTTC
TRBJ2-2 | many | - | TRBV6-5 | CASKLVSGELFF | TGTGCCAGCAAACTTGTTTCCGGGGAGCTGTTTTTT
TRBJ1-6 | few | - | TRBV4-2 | CASSQRTGGPSPLHF | TGTGCCAGCAGCCAAAGGACGGGGGGTCCCTCACCCCTCCACTTT
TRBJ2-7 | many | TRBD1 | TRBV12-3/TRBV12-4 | CASTKTGRGFYEQYF | TGTGCCAGCACCAAGACAGGGAGAGGTTTCTACGAGCAGTACTTC
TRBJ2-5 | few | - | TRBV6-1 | CASRYSIETQYF | TGTGCCAGCAGGTACAGCATAGAGACCCAGTACTTC
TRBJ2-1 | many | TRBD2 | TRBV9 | CASSGALAGGQEKQFF | TGTGCCAGCAGCGGCGCTCTAGCGGGAGGGCAGGAAAAGCAGTTCTTC
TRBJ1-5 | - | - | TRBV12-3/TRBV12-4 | CASSLGVRGPNQPQHF | TGTGCCAGCAGTTTAGGGGTCAGGGGACCGAATCAGCCCCAGCATTTT
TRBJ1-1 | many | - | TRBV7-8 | CASRLGTQDVNTEAFF | TGTGCCAGCAGGCTCGGGACTCAAGATGTGAACACTGAAGCTTTCTTT
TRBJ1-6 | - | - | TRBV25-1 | CASSDGPHSPLHF | TGTGCCAGCAGTGATGGGCCTCACTCACCCCTCCACTTT
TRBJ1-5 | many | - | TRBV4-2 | CASSHAGTSNQPQHF | TGTGCCAGCAGCCATGCCGGGACCTCGAATCAGCCCCAGCATTTT
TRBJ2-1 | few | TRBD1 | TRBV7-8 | CASSLDLGTGRKEQFF | TGTGCCAGCAGCTTAGACTTGGGGACAGGGAGGAAAGAGCAGTTCTTC
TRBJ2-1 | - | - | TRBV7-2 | CASSFTGHEQFF | TGTGCCAGCAGCTTTACAGGGCATGAGCAGTTCTTC
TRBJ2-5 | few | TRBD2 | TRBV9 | CASSSRTSEYQETQYF | TGTGCCAGCAGCTCACGGACTAGCGAGTACCAAGAGACCCAGTACTTC
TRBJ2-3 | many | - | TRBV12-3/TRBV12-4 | CASSLGLADTQYF | TGTGCCAGCAGTTTAGGATTAGCGGATACGCAGTATTTT
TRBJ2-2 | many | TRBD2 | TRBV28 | CASSFPVTSGRTDTGELFF | TGTGCCAGCAGTTTCCCCGTCACTAGCGGGAGGACTGACACCGGGGAGCTGTTTTTT
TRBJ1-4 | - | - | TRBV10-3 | CAIRGQDNEKLFF | TGTGCCATCAGGGGCCAGGATAATGAAAAACTGTTTTTT
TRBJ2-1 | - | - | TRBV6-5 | CASSYFGRGTIHEQFF | TGTGCCAGCAGTTACTTCGGCCGAGGGACGATCCATGAGCAGTTCTTC
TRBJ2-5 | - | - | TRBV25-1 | CASSGLSFQETQYF | TGTGCCAGCAGTGGGCTCTCGTTCCAAGAGACCCAGTACTTC
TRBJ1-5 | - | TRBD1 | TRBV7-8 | CASTITGGASQPQHF | TGTGCCAGTACTATTACAGGGGGCGCTTCGCAGCCCCAGCATTTT
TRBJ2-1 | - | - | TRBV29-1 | CSVPTGSNEQFF | TGCAGCGTCCCCACGGGTAGCAATGAGCAGTTCTTC